This T cell receptor (beta chain) stems from a study of T cell responses to AZD1222 COVID-19 vaccine. General study findings and limits: Spike-specific TCR breadth and depth grew following two AZD1222 doses.

The method was immunoSEQ multiplex PCR; TCRdb's version includes in-frame clones alone and lacks a portion of them. The table includes roughly 150,000 clones, 87% detected once. Germline CDR1 reads MDHEN; CDR2 reads SYDVKM. The CDR3 contains 14 residues. The V gene lost 3 bases and the J gene lost 7 bases, with 13 bases spanning the gap. On this clone: Its cognate antigen is unknown.

This sequence originates from an adult who received the AZD1222 COVID-19 vaccine. The input for sequencing was peripheral blood, taken 28 days after the second AZD1222 dose. The chain uses TRBV28 and TRBJ1-5; weak D call: TRBD1 (5 bases). This CDR3 is CASSFWEGRQPQHF. The CDR3 nucleotides are TGTGCCAGCAGTTTCTGGGAGGGGAGGCAGCCCCAGCATTTT.